This T cell receptor (beta chain) was identified during a study of blood T cell repertoires in COVID-19. Overall study: The samples span acute and convalescent COVID-19 from the United States, Italy and Spain.

Original analysis: Reference gene primer amplification gave nucleated cell count estimates. The protocol was immunoSEQ multiplex PCR, while the TCRdb copy is restricted to in-frame clones and leaves out a portion. The DNA gave D and trimming, while V, J and clone size come from that table. Among about 67,000 clones listed, 86% were seen once. With 1 base clipped from V and 2 bases from J, the junction kept 0 bases outside the gene matches. Germline V gives CDR1 LGHNA, CDR2 YSLEER. The CDR3 is 15 amino acids. The sequenced sample consisted of peripheral blood. The genes are TRBV4-3 and TRBJ2-7; 12 nucleotides line up with TRBD2. This receptor was identified in a man aged 50-59 years with active COVID-19. DNA of the CDR3: TGCGCCAGCAGCCAAGGGACTAGCGGGACCTACGAGCAGTACTTC. Amino acid sequence: CASSQGTSGTYEQYF.